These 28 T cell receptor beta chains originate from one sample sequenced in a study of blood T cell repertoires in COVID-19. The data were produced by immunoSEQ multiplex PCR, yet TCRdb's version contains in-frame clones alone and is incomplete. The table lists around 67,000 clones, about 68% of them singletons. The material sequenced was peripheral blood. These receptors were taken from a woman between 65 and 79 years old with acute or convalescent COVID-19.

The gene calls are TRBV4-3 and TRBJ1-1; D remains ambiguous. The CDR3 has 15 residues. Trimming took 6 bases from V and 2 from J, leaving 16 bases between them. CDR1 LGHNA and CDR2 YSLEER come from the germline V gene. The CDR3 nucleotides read TGCGCCAGCAGTCTGAATCATGCGAGTAACACTGAAGCTTTCTTT. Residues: CASSLNHASNTEAFF.

As DNA, the CDR3 is TGTGCCAGCAGCTTAACTACCGACAGTCCTAACTATGGCTACACCTTC. It codes for CASSLTTDSPNYGYTF. The chain is built from TRBV7-9 and TRBJ1-2; TRBD1 might be the D (5 bases). The CDR3 is 16 amino acids. V was cut by 2 bases and J by 0 bases, with 13 bases left in between. Germline V gene data show CDR1 as SEHNR and CDR2 as FQNEAQ (reference sequence).

The CDR3 loop reads CASSTNRDRDQPQHF. CDR3 sequence (DNA): TGTGCCAGTAGTACAAACCGGGACAGGGATCAGCCCCAGCATTTT. The rearrangement links TRBV19 to TRBJ1-5, with 9 bases aligning to TRBD1. CDR1 and CDR2 from the germline V gene are LNHDA and SQIVND (reference sequence). This CDR3 has 15 amino acids. J lost 5 bases, V lost 4 bases, and 6 bases had no gene match.

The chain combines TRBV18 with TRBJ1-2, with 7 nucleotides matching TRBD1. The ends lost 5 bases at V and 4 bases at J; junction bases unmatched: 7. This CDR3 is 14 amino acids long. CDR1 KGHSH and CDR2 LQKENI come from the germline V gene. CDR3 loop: CASSINRGGYGYTF. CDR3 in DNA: TGTGCCAGCTCAATCAACAGGGGTGGCTATGGCTACACCTTC. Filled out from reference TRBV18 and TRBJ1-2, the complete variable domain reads NAGVMQNPRHLVRRRGQEARLRCSPMKGHSHVYWYRQLPEEGLKFMVYLQKENIIDESGMPKERFSAEFPKEGPSILRIQQVVRGDSAAYFCASSINRGGYGYTFGSGTRLTVV.

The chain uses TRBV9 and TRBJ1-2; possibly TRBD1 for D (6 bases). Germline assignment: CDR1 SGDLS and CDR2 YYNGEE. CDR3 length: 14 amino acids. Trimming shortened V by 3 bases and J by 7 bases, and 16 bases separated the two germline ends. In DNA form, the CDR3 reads TGTGCCAGCAGCGGGTCCGGGACACCTCCTGGCTACACCTTC. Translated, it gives CASSGSGTPPGYTF.

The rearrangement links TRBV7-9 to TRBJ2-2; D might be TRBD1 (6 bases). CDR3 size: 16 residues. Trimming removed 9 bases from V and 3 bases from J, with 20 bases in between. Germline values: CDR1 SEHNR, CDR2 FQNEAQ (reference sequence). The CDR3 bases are TGTGCCAGTTCCTTGGGTCCAGGGGCCTACACCGGGGAGCTGTTTTTT. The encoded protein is CASSLGPGAYTGELFF. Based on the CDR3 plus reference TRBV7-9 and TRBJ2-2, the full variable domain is DTGVSQNPRHKITKRGQNVTFRCDPISEHNRLYWYRQTLGQGPEFLTYFQNEAQLEKSRLLSDRFSAERPKGSFSTLEIQRTEQGDSAMYLCASSLGPGAYTGELFFGEGSRLTVL.

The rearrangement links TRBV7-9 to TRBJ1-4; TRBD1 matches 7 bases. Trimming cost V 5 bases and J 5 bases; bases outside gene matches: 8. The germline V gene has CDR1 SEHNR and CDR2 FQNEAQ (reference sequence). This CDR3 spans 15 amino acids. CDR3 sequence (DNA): TGTGCCAGCAGCCCAACCCAGACAGGGAATGAAAAACTGTTTTTT. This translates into CASSPTQTGNEKLFF.

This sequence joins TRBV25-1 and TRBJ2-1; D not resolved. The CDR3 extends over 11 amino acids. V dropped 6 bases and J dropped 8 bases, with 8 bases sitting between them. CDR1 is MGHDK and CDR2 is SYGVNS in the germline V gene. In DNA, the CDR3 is TGTGCCAGCAGAAGGCTAGATGAGCAGTTCTTC. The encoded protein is CASRRLDEQFF.

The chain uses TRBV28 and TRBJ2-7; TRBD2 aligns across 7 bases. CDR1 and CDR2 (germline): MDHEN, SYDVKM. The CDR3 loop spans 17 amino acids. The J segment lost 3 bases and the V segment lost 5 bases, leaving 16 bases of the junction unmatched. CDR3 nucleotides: TGTGCCAGCAGTAGTAGTGGATCCGGGGGGATCATCTACGAGCAGTACTTC. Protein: CASSSSGSGGIIYEQYF.

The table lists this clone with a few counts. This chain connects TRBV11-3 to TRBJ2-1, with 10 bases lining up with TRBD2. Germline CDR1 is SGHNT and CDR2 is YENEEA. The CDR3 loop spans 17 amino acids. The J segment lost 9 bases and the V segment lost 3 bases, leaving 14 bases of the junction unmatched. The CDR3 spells CASSLGSGSSGGGEQFF. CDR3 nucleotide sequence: TGTGCCAGCAGCTTGGGGTCGGGGTCTAGCGGGGGAGGTGAGCAGTTCTTC.

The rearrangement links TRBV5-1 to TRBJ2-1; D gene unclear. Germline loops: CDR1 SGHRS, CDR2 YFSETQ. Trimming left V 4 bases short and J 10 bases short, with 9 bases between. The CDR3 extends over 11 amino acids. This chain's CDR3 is CASSDLGEQFF. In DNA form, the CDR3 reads TGCGCCAGCAGCGACCTAGGAGAGCAGTTCTTC.

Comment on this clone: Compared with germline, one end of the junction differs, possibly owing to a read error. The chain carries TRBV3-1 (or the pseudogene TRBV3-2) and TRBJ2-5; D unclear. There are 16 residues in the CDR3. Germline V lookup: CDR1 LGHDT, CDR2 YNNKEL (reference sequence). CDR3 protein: CASSQAANRYQGTQYF. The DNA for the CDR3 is TGTGCCAGCAGCCAAGCGGCGAACAGATACCAAGGGACCCAGTACTTC.

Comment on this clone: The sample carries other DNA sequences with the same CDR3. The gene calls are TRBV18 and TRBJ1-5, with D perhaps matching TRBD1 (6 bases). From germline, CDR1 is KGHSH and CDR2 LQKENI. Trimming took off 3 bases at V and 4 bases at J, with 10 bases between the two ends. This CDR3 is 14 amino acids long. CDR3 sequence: CASSPPGENQPQHF. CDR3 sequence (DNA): TGTGCCAGCTCACCCCCAGGGGAAAATCAGCCCCAGCATTTT.

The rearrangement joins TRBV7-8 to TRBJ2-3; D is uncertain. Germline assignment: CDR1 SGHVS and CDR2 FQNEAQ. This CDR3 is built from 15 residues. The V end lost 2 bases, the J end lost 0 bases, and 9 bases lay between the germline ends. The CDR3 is CASSLLLSSTDTQYF. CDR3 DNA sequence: TGTGCCAGCAGCTTACTATTAAGTAGCACAGATACGCAGTATTTT.

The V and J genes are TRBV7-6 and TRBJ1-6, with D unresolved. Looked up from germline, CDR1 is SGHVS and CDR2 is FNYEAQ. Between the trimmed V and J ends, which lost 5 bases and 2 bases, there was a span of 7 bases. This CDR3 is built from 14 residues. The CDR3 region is CASSSSAYNSPLHF. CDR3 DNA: TGTGCCAGCAGCAGCTCGGCCTATAATTCACCCCTCCACTTT.

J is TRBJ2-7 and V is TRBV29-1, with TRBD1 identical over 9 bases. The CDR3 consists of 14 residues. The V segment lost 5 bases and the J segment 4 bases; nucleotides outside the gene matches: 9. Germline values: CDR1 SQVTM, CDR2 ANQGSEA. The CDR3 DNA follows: TGCAGCGTTTGGTGGGACAGGGTGTATTACGAGCAGTACTTC. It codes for CSVWWDRVYYEQYF.

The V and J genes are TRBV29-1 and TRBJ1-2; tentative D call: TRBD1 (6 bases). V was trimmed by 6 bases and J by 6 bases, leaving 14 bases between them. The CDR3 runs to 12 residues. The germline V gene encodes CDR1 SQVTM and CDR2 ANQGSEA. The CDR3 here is CSVQRQADGYTF. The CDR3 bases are TGCAGCGTCCAAAGACAGGCCGATGGCTACACCTTC.

CDR3 protein: CASALDRVWGYTF. The CDR3 bases are TGTGCTAGTGCCTTGGACAGGGTGTGGGGCTACACCTTC. The V gene is TRBV12-5, the J gene TRBJ1-2; TRBD1 agrees at 8 bases. V lost 7 bases, J lost 8 bases, and 9 bases stayed unmatched. CDR1 is LGHNT, CDR2 FRNRAP, per germline. This CDR3 is built from 13 residues.

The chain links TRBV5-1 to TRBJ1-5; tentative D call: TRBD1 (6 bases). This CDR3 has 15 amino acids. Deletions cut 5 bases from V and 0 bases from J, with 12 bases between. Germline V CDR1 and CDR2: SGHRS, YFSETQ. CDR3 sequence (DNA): TGCGCCAGCAGATTGACCAGGGGTAGCAATCAGCCCCAGCATTTT. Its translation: CASRLTRGSNQPQHF. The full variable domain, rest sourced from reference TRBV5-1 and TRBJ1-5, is KAGVTQTPRYLIKTRGQQVTLSCSPISGHRSVSWYQQTPGQGLQFLFEYFSETQRNKGNFPGRFSGRQFSNSRSEMNVSTLELGDSALYLCASRLTRGSNQPQHFGDGTRLSIL.

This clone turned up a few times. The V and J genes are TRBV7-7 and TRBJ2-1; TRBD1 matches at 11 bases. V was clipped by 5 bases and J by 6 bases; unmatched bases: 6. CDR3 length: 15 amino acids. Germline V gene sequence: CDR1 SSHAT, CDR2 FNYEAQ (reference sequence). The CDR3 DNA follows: TGTGCCAGCAGCCGAGGACAGGGGGCGAGCAATGAGCAGTTCTTC. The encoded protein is CASSRGQGASNEQFF.

CDR3 sequence reads: CSVGVRLSADTQYF. The DNA for the CDR3 is TGCAGCGTCGGGGTTAGGTTATCAGCAGATACGCAGTATTTT. The V gene is TRBV29-1, the J gene TRBJ2-3; perhaps TRBD2 as D (5 bases). Germline CDR1 SQVTM, CDR2 ANQGSEA. Between the trimmed V and J ends, which lost 6 bases and 4 bases, there was a span of 17 bases. The CDR3 runs 14 residues.

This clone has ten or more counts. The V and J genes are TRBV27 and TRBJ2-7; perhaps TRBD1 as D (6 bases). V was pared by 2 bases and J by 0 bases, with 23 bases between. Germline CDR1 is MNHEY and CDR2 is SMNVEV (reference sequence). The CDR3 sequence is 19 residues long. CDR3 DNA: TGTGCCAGCAGTTTACGCTCCCCGAGAGGGACACACTACTCCTACGAGCAGTACTTC. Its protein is CASSLRSPRGTHYSYEQYF.

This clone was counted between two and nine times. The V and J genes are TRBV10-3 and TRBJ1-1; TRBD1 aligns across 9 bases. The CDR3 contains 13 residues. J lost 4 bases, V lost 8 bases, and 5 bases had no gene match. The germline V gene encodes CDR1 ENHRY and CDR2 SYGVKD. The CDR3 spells CAIGDRAGTEAFF. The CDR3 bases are TGTGCCATCGGGGACAGGGCGGGCACTGAAGCTTTCTTT.

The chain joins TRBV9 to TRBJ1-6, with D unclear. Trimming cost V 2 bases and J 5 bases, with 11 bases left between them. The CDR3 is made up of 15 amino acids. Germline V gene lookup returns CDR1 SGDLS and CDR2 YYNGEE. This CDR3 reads CASSVGRLDNSPLHF. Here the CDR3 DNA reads TGTGCCAGCAGCGTCGGCAGGCTCGATAATTCACCCCTCCACTTT.

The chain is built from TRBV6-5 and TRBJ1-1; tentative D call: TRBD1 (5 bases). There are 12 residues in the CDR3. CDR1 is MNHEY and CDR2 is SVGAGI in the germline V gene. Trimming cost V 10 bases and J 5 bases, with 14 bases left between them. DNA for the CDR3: TGTGCCACCCGGGGGGACGTTACTGAAGCTTTCTTT. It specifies CATRGDVTEAFF.

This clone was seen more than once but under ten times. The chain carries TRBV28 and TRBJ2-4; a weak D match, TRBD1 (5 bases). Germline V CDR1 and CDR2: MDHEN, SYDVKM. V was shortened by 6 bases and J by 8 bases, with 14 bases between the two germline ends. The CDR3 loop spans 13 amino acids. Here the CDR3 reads CASSPFVGDIQYF. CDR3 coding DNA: TGTGCCAGCAGCCCCTTCGTAGGGGACATTCAGTACTTC.

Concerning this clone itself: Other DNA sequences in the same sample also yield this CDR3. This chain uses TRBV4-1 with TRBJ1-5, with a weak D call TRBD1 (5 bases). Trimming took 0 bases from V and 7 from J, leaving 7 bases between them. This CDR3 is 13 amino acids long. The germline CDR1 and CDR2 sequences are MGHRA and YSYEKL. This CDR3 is CASSQDRGQPQHF. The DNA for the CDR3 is TGCGCCAGCAGCCAAGATCGGGGGCAGCCCCAGCATTTT.

In DNA form, the CDR3 reads TGTGCCACCAGCAGAGATAGCCAGGGGAATGAAAAACTGTTTTTT. Translated: CATSRDSQGNEKLFF. The chain uses TRBV15 and TRBJ1-4; D perhaps matches TRBD1 (6 bases). In germline, CDR1 is LNHNV, CDR2 YYDKDF (reference sequence). The V and J ends lost 0 bases and 5 bases respectively, with 10 bases between them. The CDR3 length is 15 residues. Full variable domain (rest looked up from reference TRBV15 and TRBJ1-4): DAMVIQNPRYQVTQFGKPVTLSCSQTLNHNVMYWYQQKSSQAPKLLFHYYDKDFNNEADTPDNFQSRRPNTSFCFLDIRSPGLGDTAMYLCATSRDSQGNEKLFFGSGTQLSVL.